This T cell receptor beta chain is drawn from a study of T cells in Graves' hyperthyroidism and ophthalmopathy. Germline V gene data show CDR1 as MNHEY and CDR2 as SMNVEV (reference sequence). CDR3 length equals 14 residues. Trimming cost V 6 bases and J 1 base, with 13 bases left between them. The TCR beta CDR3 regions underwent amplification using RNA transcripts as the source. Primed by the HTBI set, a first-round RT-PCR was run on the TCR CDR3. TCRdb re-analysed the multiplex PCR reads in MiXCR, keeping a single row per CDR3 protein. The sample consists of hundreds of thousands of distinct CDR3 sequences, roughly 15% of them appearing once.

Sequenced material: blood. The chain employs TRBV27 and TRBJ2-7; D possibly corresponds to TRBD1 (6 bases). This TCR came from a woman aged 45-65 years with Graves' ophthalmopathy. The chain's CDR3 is CASSRDTHSYEQYF. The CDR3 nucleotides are TGTGCCAGCAGCCGGGACACACATTCCTACGAGCAGTACTTC.